This is a list of T cell receptor beta chains from one sample in a study of T cells in Graves' hyperthyroidism and ophthalmopathy. TCRdb independently ran MiXCR on the multiplex PCR reads; one entry per CDR3 protein. The data contain around 440,000 distinct CDR3 sequences, approximately 15% of them seen just once; the ten biggest clones take up just under 8%. Source material: blood. These receptor sequences come from a woman aged 18-30 years with Graves' hyperthyroidism. The CDR3 runs from the conserved cysteine through the conserved F or W. D genes are given only for firm matches. The size entry is marked missing in some rows and otherwise reads once, few, many or a size class.

D: NA; V: TRBV18; J: TRBJ1-5; size: many; length: 15; CDR3: CASSPDGMGNQPQHF; DNA: TGTGCCAGCTCACCAGACGGCATGGGCAATCAGCCCCAGCATTTT
D: NA; V: TRBV6-2/TRBV6-3; J: TRBJ1-4; size: NA; length: 12; CDR3: CASSYSGEKLFF; DNA: TGTGCCAGCAGTTATTCAGGGGAAAAACTGTTTTTT
D: NA; V: TRBV30; J: TRBJ2-7; size: many; length: 13; CDR3: CAWSGAGTYEQYF; DNA: TGTGCCTGGAGTGGGGCAGGTACCTACGAGCAGTACTTC
D: TRBD1; V: TRBV30; J: TRBJ1-1; size: many; length: 12; CDR3: CAAGQMNTEAFF; DNA: TGTGCCGCGGGACAGATGAACACTGAAGCTTTCTTT
D: NA; V: TRBV27; J: TRBJ2-5; size: many; length: 17; CDR3: CASTALRRGASLETQYF; DNA: TGTGCCAGCACCGCCCTGCGAAGGGGGGCTTCCCTGGAGACCCAGTACTTC
D: TRBD2; V: TRBV11-2; J: TRBJ2-7; size: many; length: 16; CDR3: CASRWFTSGINGEQYF; DNA: TGTGCCAGCAGGTGGTTTACTAGCGGGATAAATGGCGAGCAGTACTTC
D: TRBD2; V: TRBV20-1; J: TRBJ2-3; size: many; length: 17; CDR3: CSASGLAGGPSTDTQYF; DNA: TGCAGTGCTTCCGGACTAGCGGGGGGGCCGAGCACAGATACGCAGTATTTT
D: TRBD1; V: TRBV19; J: TRBJ2-7; size: many; length: 14; CDR3: CASSKGQDSYEQYF; DNA: TGTGCCAGTAGTAAGGGACAGGACTCCTACGAGCAGTACTTC
D: NA; V: TRBV5-1; J: TRBJ1-3; size: few; length: 17; CDR3: CASSLVGSALSGNTIYF; DNA: TGCGCCAGCAGCTTGGTGGGGTCAGCTCTCTCTGGAAACACCATATATTTT
D: NA; V: TRBV9; J: TRBJ1-2; size: NA; length: 16; CDR3: CASSPLAGIANYGYTF; DNA: TGTGCCAGCAGCCCGCTGGCCGGTATAGCTAACTATGGCTACACCTTC
D: NA; V: TRBV15; J: TRBJ2-2; size: NA; length: 11; CDR3: CATSAQGELFF; DNA: TGTGCCACCAGCGCGCAGGGGGAGCTGTTTTTT
D: TRBD1; V: TRBV5-1; J: TRBJ1-4; size: many; length: 15; CDR3: CASRSTGATNEKLFF; DNA: TGCGCCAGCAGGTCGACAGGGGCAACTAATGAAAAACTGTTTTTT
D: NA; V: TRBV27; J: TRBJ2-7; size: few; length: 15; CDR3: CASSPRVVAAYEQYF; DNA: TGTGCCAGCAGTCCGAGGGTCGTCGCTGCCTACGAGCAGTACTTC
D: NA; V: TRBV5-1; J: TRBJ2-3; size: NA; length: 15; CDR3: CASSLAGAGTDTQYF; DNA: TGCGCCAGCAGCTTGGCAGGGGCCGGCACAGATACGCAGTATTTT
D: TRBD2; V: TRBV30; J: TRBJ2-1; size: many; length: 15; CDR3: CAWSVTSPGGHEQFF; DNA: TGTGCCTGGAGTGTTACGAGTCCGGGAGGACATGAGCAGTTCTTC
D: TRBD1; V: TRBV10-3; J: TRBJ1-1; size: many; length: 15; CDR3: CAISVGQGVLTEAFF; DNA: TGTGCCATCAGTGTGGGACAGGGGGTACTCACTGAAGCTTTCTTT
D: TRBD2; V: TRBV20-1; J: TRBJ2-1; size: NA; length: 14; CDR3: CSASVAGRDNEQFF; DNA: TGCAGTGCTAGCGTTGCAGGGAGGGACAATGAGCAGTTCTTC
D: TRBD1; V: TRBV4-1; J: TRBJ2-7; size: many; length: 17; CDR3: CASSQDRLVGTGGEQYF; DNA: TGCGCCAGCAGCCAAGATAGGTTGGTCGGGACAGGGGGAGAGCAGTACTTC
D: TRBD1; V: TRBV12-3/TRBV12-4; J: TRBJ1-2; size: NA; length: 14; CDR3: CASSATGEGYGYTF; DNA: TGTGCCAGCAGTGCCACAGGGGAAGGCTATGGCTACACCTTC
D: TRBD2; V: TRBV20-1; J: TRBJ2-5; size: many; length: 13; CDR3: CSAGLAAQETQYF; DNA: TGCAGCGCCGGGCTAGCGGCTCAAGAGACCCAGTACTTC
D: NA; V: TRBV12-3/TRBV12-4; J: TRBJ2-7; size: many; length: 12; CDR3: CASRLGYYEQYF; DNA: TGTGCCAGCCGGCTAGGATACTACGAGCAGTACTTC
D: TRBD1; V: TRBV13; J: TRBJ1-2; size: NA; length: 15; CDR3: CASSERQGFGGGYTF; DNA: TGTGCCAGCAGCGAGAGACAGGGGTTCGGAGGAGGCTACACCTTC
D: NA; V: TRBV5-1; J: TRBJ2-2; size: NA; length: 15; CDR3: CASSQDLGNTGELFF; DNA: TGCGCCAGCAGCCAGGACCTGGGGAACACCGGGGAGCTGTTTTTT
D: TRBD2; V: TRBV13; J: TRBJ2-1; size: NA; length: 17; CDR3: CASSPLGLAGVYNEQFF; DNA: TGTGCCAGCAGCCCCCTTGGGCTAGCGGGAGTTTACAATGAGCAGTTCTTC
D: TRBD2; V: TRBV20-1; J: TRBJ2-5; size: many; length: 17; CDR3: CSASRSASGSLGETQYF; DNA: TGCAGTGCTAGTCGATCGGCTAGCGGGAGTCTGGGAGAGACCCAGTACTTC
D: NA; V: TRBV29-1; J: TRBJ1-2; size: few; length: 11; CDR3: CSVDEGYGYTF; DNA: TGCAGCGTCGACGAGGGCTATGGCTACACCTTC
D: TRBD1; V: TRBV9; J: TRBJ1-1; size: many; length: 14; CDR3: CASSADRGYTEAFF; DNA: TGTGCCAGCAGCGCCGACAGGGGTTACACTGAAGCTTTCTTT
D: NA; V: TRBV7-2; J: TRBJ2-1; size: many; length: 14; CDR3: CASSLGVMRNEQFF; DNA: TGTGCCAGCAGCTTAGGGGTTATGCGCAATGAGCAGTTCTTC
D: NA; V: TRBV27; J: TRBJ2-7; size: many; length: 14; CDR3: CASSPSFSSYEQYF; DNA: TGTGCCAGCAGTCCGTCCTTCAGCTCCTACGAGCAGTACTTC
D: NA; V: TRBV28; J: TRBJ2-7; size: many; length: 14; CDR3: CASTSQTGAYEQYF; DNA: TGTGCCAGCACTTCCCAGACGGGGGCATACGAGCAGTACTTC
D: NA; V: TRBV20-1; J: TRBJ2-7; size: many; length: 12; CDR3: CSASTRQAEQYF; DNA: TGCAGTGCTTCCACTCGACAGGCCGAGCAGTACTTC
D: TRBD1; V: TRBV5-1; J: TRBJ2-5; size: NA; length: 16; CDR3: CASSLEGRGLQETQYF; DNA: TGCGCCAGCAGCTTGGAAGGCAGGGGGCTTCAAGAGACCCAGTACTTC
D: TRBD2; V: TRBV7-9; J: TRBJ2-5; size: many; length: 15; CDR3: CASSLGLAGQETQYF; DNA: TGTGCCAGCAGCTTAGGCCTAGCGGGCCAAGAGACCCAGTACTTC
D: TRBD1; V: TRBV10-3; J: TRBJ2-7; size: many; length: 14; CDR3: CATSGTGGTYEQYF; DNA: TGTGCCACCTCCGGGACAGGGGGCACCTACGAGCAGTACTTC
D: NA; V: TRBV2; J: TRBJ1-1; size: NA; length: 14; CDR3: CASSLRVTNTEAFF; DNA: TGTGCCAGCAGCCTCAGGGTTACGAACACTGAAGCCTTCTTT
D: NA; V: TRBV12-3/TRBV12-4; J: TRBJ1-2; size: many; length: 11; CDR3: CASGQSYGYTF; DNA: TGTGCCAGTGGGCAGTCCTATGGCTACACCTTC
D: NA; V: TRBV2; J: TRBJ2-5; size: NA; length: 15; CDR3: CASSESGREQETQYF; DNA: TGTGCCAGCAGTGAAAGTGGCAGGGAACAAGAGACCCAGTACTTC
D: TRBD1; V: TRBV15; J: TRBJ2-7; size: many; length: 16; CDR3: CATSRDSGTGRYEQYF; DNA: TGTGCCACCAGCAGAGATTCCGGGACAGGGAGATACGAGCAGTACTTC
D: NA; V: TRBV27; J: TRBJ2-7; size: many; length: 14; CDR3: CASSLSKGFNEQYF; DNA: TGTGCCAGCAGTTTATCGAAGGGGTTCAACGAGCAGTACTTC
D: NA; V: TRBV5-5; J: TRBJ2-5; size: few; length: 15; CDR3: CASRHLTGIQETQYF; DNA: TGTGCCAGCAGGCACTTGACGGGGATCCAAGAGACCCAGTACTTC
D: NA; V: TRBV2; J: TRBJ1-4; size: many; length: 15; CDR3: CASGGIMDSAEKLFF; DNA: TGTGCCAGCGGTGGCATCATGGACAGCGCGGAAAAACTGTTTTTT
D: NA; V: TRBV6-1; J: TRBJ1-2; size: many; length: 14; CDR3: CASSYQGSNYGYTF; DNA: TGTGCCAGCAGTTACCAGGGAAGCAACTATGGCTACACCTTC
D: NA; V: TRBV12-3/TRBV12-4; J: TRBJ2-5; size: many; length: 15; CDR3: CASSSPSGPQETQYF; DNA: TGTGCCAGCAGTTCCCCCTCAGGGCCCCAAGAGACCCAGTACTTC
D: NA; V: TRBV7-6; J: TRBJ2-3; size: NA; length: 16; CDR3: CASSLGQFVNTDTQYF; DNA: TGTGCCAGCAGCTTAGGACAGTTCGTAAACACAGATACGCAGTATTTT
D: NA; V: TRBV29-1; J: TRBJ1-3; size: many; length: 11; CDR3: CSVETGNTIYF; DNA: TGCAGCGTTGAAACTGGAAACACCATATATTTT
D: TRBD1; V: TRBV11-2; J: TRBJ2-1; size: many; length: 15; CDR3: CASSLDYTGGNEQFF; DNA: TGTGCCAGCAGCTTAGATTATACAGGGGGGAATGAGCAGTTCTTC
D: NA; V: TRBV20-1; J: TRBJ1-2; size: NA; length: 12; CDR3: CSAQGGTYGYTF; DNA: TGCAGTGCCCAAGGAGGGACCTATGGCTACACCTTC
D: NA; V: TRBV2; J: TRBJ2-5; size: many; length: 15; CDR3: CASSLLIGSAETQYF; DNA: TGTGCCAGCAGCTTACTAATTGGGTCCGCGGAGACCCAGTACTTC
D: NA; V: TRBV24-1; J: TRBJ2-1; size: many; length: 15; CDR3: CATSDKGWDYNEQFF; DNA: TGTGCCACCAGTGATAAGGGTTGGGACTACAATGAGCAGTTCTTC
D: NA; V: TRBV9; J: TRBJ2-5; size: NA; length: 16; CDR3: CASSPAAGFGSETQYF; DNA: TGTGCCAGCAGCCCGGCCGCGGGGTTCGGTTCTGAGACCCAGTACTTC
D: TRBD1; V: TRBV5-1; J: TRBJ1-4; size: NA; length: 16; CDR3: CASSFQGTGAGEKLFF; DNA: TGCGCCAGCAGCTTCCAAGGGACAGGGGCGGGGGAAAAACTGTTTTTT
D: TRBD1; V: TRBV5-1; J: TRBJ2-1; size: many; length: 16; CDR3: CASSGGTGGLNNEQFF; DNA: TGCGCCAGCAGCGGGGGGACAGGGGGCTTGAACAATGAGCAGTTCTTC
D: NA; V: TRBV3-1; J: TRBJ2-1; size: NA; length: 16; CDR3: CASSQENWSSYNEQFF; DNA: TGTGCCAGCAGCCAAGAAAACTGGAGCTCCTACAATGAGCAGTTCTTC
D: TRBD2; V: TRBV24-1; J: TRBJ2-7; size: many; length: 13; CDR3: CATSDGTSYEQYF; DNA: TGTGCCACCAGTGATGGGACTAGCTACGAGCAGTACTTC
D: NA; V: TRBV5-4; J: TRBJ2-1; size: many; length: 16; CDR3: CASSAQGRTSYNEQFF; DNA: TGTGCCAGCAGCGCTCAAGGGAGGACCTCCTACAATGAGCAGTTCTTC
D: NA; V: TRBV15; J: TRBJ2-1; size: many; length: 17; CDR3: CATSRERRAIPYNEQFF; DNA: TGTGCCACCAGCAGAGAGAGGAGAGCGATACCCTACAATGAGCAGTTCTTC
D: TRBD2; V: TRBV3-1; J: TRBJ2-5; size: NA; length: 15; CDR3: CASSQDPLAGGTQYF; DNA: TGTGCCAGCAGCCAAGATCCCCTAGCGGGGGGGACCCAGTACTTC
D: NA; V: TRBV10-3; J: TRBJ2-7; size: once; length: 13; CDR3: CAISESGRYEQYF; DNA: TGTGCCATCAGTGAGTCGGGGAGATACGAGCAGTACTTC
D: NA; V: TRBV4-2; J: TRBJ2-5; size: many; length: 13; CDR3: CASSQGSAETQYF; DNA: TGTGCCAGCAGCCAAGGGTCGGCCGAGACCCAGTACTTC